This record concerns one T cell receptor (beta chain) sequence. The antigen remains unidentified. None of the donors, who were healthy HIV-negative adults, had recently had acute infections or vaccinations. This sample was included in a study of shared clonotypes between healthy human individuals. Study-level background: Donors consisted of two women and a few men between 18 and 49. Study-level findings and limits: Rarefaction showed that sequencing of sorted subsets was incomplete (despite large depth).

TCRdb keeps only in-frame clones here, not all; method: immunoSEQ multiplex PCR. The repertoire has millions of clones, over 85% of them found once; the top ten carry about 0.13%. The source is a young man in good health. Sequenced material: naive CD4+ T cells sorted from blood. Subset denoted: CD45RA+ positively selected.

The chain's CDR3 is CASSLGRPGIGTGELFF. CDR3 bases: TGTGCCAGCAGCTTAGGGAGGCCGGGCATTGGCACCGGGGAGCTGTTTTTT. This chain connects TRBV7-2 to TRBJ2-2; weak D call: TRBD2 (5 bases). The CDR3 is made up of 17 amino acids. The V end was cut by 1 base, the J end by 4 bases, with 16 bases between. CDR1 SGHTA and CDR2 FQGNSA come from the germline V gene.